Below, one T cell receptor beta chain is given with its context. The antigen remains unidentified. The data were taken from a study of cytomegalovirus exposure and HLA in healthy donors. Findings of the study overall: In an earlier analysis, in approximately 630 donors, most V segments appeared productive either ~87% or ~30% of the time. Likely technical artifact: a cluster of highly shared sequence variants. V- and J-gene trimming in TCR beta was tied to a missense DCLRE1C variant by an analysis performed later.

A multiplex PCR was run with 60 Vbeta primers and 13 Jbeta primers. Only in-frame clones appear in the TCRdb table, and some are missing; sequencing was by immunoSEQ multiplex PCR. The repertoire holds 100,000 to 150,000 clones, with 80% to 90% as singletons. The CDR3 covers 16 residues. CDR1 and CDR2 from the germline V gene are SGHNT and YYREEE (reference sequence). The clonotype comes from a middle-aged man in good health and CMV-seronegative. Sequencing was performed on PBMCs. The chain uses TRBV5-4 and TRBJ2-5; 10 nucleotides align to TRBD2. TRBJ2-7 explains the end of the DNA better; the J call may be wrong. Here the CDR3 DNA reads TGTGCCAGCAGCTTCGGAGGACTAGCGGTTTCCTACGAGCAGTACTTC. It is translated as CASSFGGLAVSYEQYF.